Listed below are T cell receptor beta chains from one sample, sequenced in a study of cytomegalovirus exposure and HLA in healthy donors. This table comes from immunoSEQ multiplex PCR, and its TCRdb copy is limited to in-frame clones, with some not included. The sample has approximately 170,000 clones, and its top ten clones hold 0.75% to 0.85%. Sequenced material: PBMCs. The receptors originated from a woman aged 18-35 years in good health and CMV-seropositive. The CDR3 runs from the conserved cysteine through the conserved F or W. D genes are given only for firm matches.

D gene: .; V gene: TRBV2; J gene: TRBJ1-2; CDR3 protein: CASSVRVSNYGYTF; CDR3 DNA: TGTGCCAGCAGTGTCCGGGTTTCGAACTATGGCTACACCTTC
D gene: .; V gene: TRBV11-3; J gene: TRBJ2-7; CDR3 protein: CASSFAGGAEQYF; CDR3 DNA: TGTGCCAGCAGCTTTGCCGGGGGTGCCGAGCAGTACTTC
D gene: TRBD1; V gene: TRBV27; J gene: TRBJ2-1; CDR3 protein: CASRKTGGNEQFF; CDR3 DNA: TGTGCCAGCAGAAAGACAGGGGGGAATGAGCAGTTCTTC
D gene: TRBD1; V gene: TRBV30; J gene: TRBJ1-2; CDR3 protein: CAWMGDSNYGYTF; CDR3 DNA: TGTGCCTGGATGGGGGACAGTAACTATGGCTACACCTTC
D gene: .; V gene: TRBV7-2; J gene: TRBJ2-7; CDR3 protein: CASSWRTGDYEQYF; CDR3 DNA: TGTGCCAGCAGCTGGAGGACGGGCGATTACGAGCAGTACTTC
D gene: .; V gene: TRBV1; J gene: TRBJ2-3; CDR3 protein: CTSSPIAGGLGDTQYF; CDR3 DNA: TGCACCAGCAGCCCAATAGCGGGAGGGCTAGGAGATACGCAGTATTTT
D gene: TRBD2; V gene: TRBV2; J gene: TRBJ2-3; CDR3 protein: CASSKRESRTDTQYF; CDR3 DNA: TGTGCCAGCAGCAAGCGGGAATCGCGCACAGATACGCAGTATTTT
D gene: .; V gene: TRBV11-3; J gene: TRBJ1-2; CDR3 protein: CASSLGSQGYGYTF; CDR3 DNA: TGTGCCAGCAGCTTAGGATCGCAGGGTTATGGCTACACCTTC
D gene: .; V gene: TRBV10-3; J gene: TRBJ2-1; CDR3 protein: CAISESGSYNEQFF; CDR3 DNA: TGTGCCATCAGTGAATCGGGGTCCTACAATGAGCAGTTCTTC
D gene: TRBD2; V gene: TRBV18; J gene: TRBJ2-7; CDR3 protein: CASSSGLAGSYEQYF; CDR3 DNA: TGTGCCAGCTCAAGTGGACTAGCGGGATCCTACGAGCAGTACTTC
D gene: .; V gene: TRBV7-2; J gene: TRBJ2-3; CDR3 protein: CASSLRRGSGTQYF; CDR3 DNA: TGTGCCAGCAGCTTACGGCGCGGGTCGGGAACGCAGTATTTT
D gene: TRBD1; V gene: TRBV19; J gene: TRBJ1-5; CDR3 protein: CASSEGQGLSNQPQHF; CDR3 DNA: TGTGCCAGTAGTGAAGGACAGGGACTTAGCAATCAGCCCCAGCATTTT
D gene: TRBD1; V gene: TRBV9; J gene: TRBJ1-1; CDR3 protein: CASSDDRGGTEAFF; CDR3 DNA: TGTGCCAGCAGCGACGACAGGGGGGGGACTGAAGCTTTCTTT
D gene: TRBD1; V gene: TRBV6-5; J gene: TRBJ1-1; CDR3 protein: CASSYRQGGTEAFF; CDR3 DNA: TGTGCCAGCAGCTATAGACAGGGTGGCACTGAAGCTTTCTTT
D gene: .; V gene: TRBV27; J gene: TRBJ1-2; CDR3 protein: CASSTQGKYGYTF; CDR3 DNA: TGTGCCAGCAGTACACAGGGTAAATATGGCTACACCTTC
D gene: .; V gene: TRBV25-1; J gene: TRBJ2-2; CDR3 protein: CASRQSGELFF; CDR3 DNA: TGTGCCAGCAGACAAAGCGGGGAGCTGTTTTTT